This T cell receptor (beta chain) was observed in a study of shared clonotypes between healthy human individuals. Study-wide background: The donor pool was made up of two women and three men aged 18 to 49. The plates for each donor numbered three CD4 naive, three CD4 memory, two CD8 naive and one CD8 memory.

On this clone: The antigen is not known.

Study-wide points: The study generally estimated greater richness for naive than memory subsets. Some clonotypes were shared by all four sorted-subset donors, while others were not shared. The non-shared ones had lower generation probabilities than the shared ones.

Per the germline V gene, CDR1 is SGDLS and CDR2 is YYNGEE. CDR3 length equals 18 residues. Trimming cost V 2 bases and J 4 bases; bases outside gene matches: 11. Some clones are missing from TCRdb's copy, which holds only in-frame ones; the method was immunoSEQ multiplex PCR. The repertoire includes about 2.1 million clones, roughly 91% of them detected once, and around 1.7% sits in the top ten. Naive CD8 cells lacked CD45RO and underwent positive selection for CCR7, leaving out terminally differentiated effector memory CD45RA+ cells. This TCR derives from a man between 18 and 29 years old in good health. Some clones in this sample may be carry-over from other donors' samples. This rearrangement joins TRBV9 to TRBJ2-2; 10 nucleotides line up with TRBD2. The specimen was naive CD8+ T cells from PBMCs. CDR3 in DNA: TGTGCCAGCAGCGTGCCGGCTAGCGGGAGCGGGAGCACCGGGGAGCTGTTTTTT. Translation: CASSVPASGSGSTGELFF.